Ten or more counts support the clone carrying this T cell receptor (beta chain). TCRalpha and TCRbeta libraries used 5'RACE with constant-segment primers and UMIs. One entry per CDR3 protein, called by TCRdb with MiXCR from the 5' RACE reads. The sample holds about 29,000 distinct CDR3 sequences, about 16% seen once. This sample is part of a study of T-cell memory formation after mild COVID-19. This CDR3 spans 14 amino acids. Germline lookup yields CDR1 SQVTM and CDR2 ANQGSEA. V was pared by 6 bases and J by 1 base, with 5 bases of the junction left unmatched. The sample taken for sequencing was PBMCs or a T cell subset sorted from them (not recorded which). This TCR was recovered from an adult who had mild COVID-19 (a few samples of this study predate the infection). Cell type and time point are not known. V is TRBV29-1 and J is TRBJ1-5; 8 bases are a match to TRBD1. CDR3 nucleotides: TGCAGCGTGAGCCAGGGGGCGAGCAATCAGCCCCAGCATTTT. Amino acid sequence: CSVSQGASNQPQHF.